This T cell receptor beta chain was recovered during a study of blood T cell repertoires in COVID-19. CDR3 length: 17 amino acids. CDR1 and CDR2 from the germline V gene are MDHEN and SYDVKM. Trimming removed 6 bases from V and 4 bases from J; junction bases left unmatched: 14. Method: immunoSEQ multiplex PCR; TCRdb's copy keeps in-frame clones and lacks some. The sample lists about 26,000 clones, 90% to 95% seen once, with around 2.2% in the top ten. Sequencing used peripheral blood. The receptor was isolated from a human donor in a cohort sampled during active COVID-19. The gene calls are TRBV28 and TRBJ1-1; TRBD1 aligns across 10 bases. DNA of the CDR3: TGTGCCAGCAGAACCCCCGGGGACAGGGGAGTCGCCACTGAAGCTTTCTTT. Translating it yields CASRTPGDRGVATEAFF.